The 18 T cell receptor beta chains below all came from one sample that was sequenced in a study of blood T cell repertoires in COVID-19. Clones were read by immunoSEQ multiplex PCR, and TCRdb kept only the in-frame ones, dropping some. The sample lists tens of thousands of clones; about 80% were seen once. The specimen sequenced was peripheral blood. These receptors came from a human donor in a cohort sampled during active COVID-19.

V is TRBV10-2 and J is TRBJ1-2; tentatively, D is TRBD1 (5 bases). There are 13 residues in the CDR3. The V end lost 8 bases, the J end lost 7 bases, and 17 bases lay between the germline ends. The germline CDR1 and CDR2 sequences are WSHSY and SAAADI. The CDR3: CASGEQAAVGYTF. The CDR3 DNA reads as TGCGCCAGCGGAGAACAGGCCGCTGTTGGCTACACCTTC.

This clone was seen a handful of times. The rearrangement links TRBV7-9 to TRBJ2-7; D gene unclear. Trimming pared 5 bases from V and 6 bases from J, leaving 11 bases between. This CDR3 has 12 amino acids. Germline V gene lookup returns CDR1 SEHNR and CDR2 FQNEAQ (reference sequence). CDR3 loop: CASSPTHGEQYF. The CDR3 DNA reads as TGTGCCAGCAGCCCGACTCACGGCGAGCAGTACTTC.

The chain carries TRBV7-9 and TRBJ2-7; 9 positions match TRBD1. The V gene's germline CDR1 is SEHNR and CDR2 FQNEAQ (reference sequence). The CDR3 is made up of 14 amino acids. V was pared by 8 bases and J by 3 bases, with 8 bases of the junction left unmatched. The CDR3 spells CASGLGTGSYEQYF. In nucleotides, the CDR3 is TGTGCCAGCGGGCTTGGGACAGGGAGCTACGAGCAGTACTTC.

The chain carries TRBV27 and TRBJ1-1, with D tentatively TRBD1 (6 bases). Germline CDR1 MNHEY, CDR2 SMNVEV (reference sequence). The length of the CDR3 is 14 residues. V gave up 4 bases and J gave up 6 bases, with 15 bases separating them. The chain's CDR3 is CASSSLTGFAEAFF. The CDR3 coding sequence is TGTGCCAGCAGTTCCCTCACAGGGTTCGCTGAAGCTTTCTTT.

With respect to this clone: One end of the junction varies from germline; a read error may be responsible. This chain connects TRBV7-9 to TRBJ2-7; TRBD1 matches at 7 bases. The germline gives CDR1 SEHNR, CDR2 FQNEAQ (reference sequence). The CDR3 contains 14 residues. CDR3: CVSSLSGQSEGQYF. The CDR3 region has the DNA TGTGTCAGCAGCTTATCGGGACAGTCCGAGGGGCAGTACTTC.

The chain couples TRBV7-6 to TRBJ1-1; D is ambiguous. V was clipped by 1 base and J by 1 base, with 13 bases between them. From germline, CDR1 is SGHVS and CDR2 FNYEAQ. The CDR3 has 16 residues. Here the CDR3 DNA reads TGTGCCAGCAGCTTAGTCGGCGGAACACAGAACACTGAAGCTTTCTTT. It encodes CASSLVGGTQNTEAFF.

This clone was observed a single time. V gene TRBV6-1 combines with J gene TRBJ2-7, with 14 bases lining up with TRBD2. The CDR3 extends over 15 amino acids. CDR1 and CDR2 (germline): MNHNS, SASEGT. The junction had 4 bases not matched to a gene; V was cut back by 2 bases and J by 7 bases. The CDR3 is CASSEWGLAGVEQYF. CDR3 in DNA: TGTGCCAGCAGTGAATGGGGACTAGCGGGAGTTGAGCAGTACTTC.

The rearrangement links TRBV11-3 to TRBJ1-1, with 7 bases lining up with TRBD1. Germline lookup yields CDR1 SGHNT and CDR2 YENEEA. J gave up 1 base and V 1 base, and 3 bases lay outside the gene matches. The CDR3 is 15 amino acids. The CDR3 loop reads CASSLGTGRNTEAFF. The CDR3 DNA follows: TGTGCCAGCAGCTTAGGGACAGGCCGGAACACTGAAGCTTTCTTT.

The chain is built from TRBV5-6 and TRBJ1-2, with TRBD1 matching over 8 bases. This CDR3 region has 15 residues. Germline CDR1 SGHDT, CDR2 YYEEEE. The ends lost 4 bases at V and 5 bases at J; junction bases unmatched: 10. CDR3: CASSDGARGLYGYTF. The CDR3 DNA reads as TGTGCCAGCAGCGATGGTGCCAGGGGGCTTTATGGCTACACCTTC.

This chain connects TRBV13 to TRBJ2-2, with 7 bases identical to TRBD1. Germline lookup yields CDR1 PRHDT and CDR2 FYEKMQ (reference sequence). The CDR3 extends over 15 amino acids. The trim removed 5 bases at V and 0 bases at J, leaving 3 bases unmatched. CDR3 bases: TGTGCCAGCAGCCCTGGGACAGCGAACACCGGGGAGCTGTTTTTT. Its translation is CASSPGTANTGELFF.

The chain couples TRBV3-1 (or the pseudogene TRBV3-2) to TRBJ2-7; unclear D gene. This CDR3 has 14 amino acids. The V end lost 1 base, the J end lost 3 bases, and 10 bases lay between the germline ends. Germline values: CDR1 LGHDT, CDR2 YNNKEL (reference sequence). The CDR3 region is CASSQALIYYEQYF. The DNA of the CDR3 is TGTGCCAGCAGCCAAGCGTTAATTTACTACGAGCAGTACTTC.

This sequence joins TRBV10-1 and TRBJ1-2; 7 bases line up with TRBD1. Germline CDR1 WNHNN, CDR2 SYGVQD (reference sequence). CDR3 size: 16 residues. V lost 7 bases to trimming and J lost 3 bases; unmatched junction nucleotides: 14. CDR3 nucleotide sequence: TGCGCCAGCATCCGAACTCCTCCCGGGACAGACTATGGCTACACCTTC. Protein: CASIRTPPGTDYGYTF.

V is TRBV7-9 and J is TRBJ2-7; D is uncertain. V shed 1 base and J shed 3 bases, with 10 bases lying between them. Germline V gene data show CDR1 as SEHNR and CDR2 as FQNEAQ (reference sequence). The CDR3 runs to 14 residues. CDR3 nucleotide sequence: TGTGCCAGCAGCTTAGGGCTCGCCAACTACGAGCAGTACTTC. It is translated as CASSLGLANYEQYF.

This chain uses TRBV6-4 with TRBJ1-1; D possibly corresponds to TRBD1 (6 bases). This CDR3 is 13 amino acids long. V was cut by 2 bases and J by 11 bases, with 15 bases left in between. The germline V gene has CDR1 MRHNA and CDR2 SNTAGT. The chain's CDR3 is CASSDTGLSEAFF. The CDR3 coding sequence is TGTGCCAGCAGTGACACAGGGCTCAGTGAGGCTTTCTTT.

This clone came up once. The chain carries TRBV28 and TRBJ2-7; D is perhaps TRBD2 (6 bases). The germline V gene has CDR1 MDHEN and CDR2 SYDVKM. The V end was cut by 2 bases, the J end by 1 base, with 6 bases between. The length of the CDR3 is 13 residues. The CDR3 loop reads CASSLGTSYEQYF. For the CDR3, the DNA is TGTGCCAGCAGTTTAGGGACTTCCTACGAGCAGTACTTC.

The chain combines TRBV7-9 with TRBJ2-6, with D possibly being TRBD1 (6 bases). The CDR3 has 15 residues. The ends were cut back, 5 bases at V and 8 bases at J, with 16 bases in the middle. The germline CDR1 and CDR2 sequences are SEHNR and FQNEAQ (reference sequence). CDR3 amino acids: CASSAPGTSTNVLTF. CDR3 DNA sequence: TGTGCCAGCAGCGCGCCCGGGACATCAACCAACGTCCTGACTTTC.

CDR3 sequence reads: CASSSQDREAQPQHF. The CDR3 nucleotides read TGTGCCAGCAGTTCTCAGGACAGGGAGGCTCAGCCCCAGCATTTT. V gene TRBV28 combines with J gene TRBJ1-5, with 8 bases matching TRBD1. Germline V gene sequence: CDR1 MDHEN, CDR2 SYDVKM. Trimming removed 4 bases from V and 6 bases from J; junction bases left unmatched: 8. The CDR3 spans 15 residues. Filled out from reference TRBV28 and TRBJ1-5, the complete variable domain reads DVKVTQSSRYLVKRTGEKVFLECVQDMDHENMFWYRQDPGLGLRLIYFSYDVKMKEKGDIPEGYSVSREKKERFSLILESASTNQTSMYLCASSSQDREAQPQHFGDGTRLSIL.

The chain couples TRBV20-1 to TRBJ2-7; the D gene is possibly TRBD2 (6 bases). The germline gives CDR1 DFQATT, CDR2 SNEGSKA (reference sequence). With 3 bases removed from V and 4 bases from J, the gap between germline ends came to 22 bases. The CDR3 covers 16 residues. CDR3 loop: CSASSSRAGGYYEQYF. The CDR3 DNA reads TGCAGTGCTAGTTCGTCTCGGGCAGGAGGGTATTACGAGCAGTACTTC.